This T cell receptor (beta chain) was captured by sequencing in a study of blood T cell repertoires in COVID-19. Germline V CDR1 and CDR2: MNHEY, SVGAGI. The CDR3 totals 13 residues. Trimming took off 5 bases at V and 6 bases at J, with 14 bases between the two ends. Sequenced by immunoSEQ multiplex PCR; TCRdb stores in-frame clones only, minus some. The sample records roughly 250,000 clones, 65% to 85% being singletons. The sample taken for sequencing was peripheral blood. The J gene is TRBJ2-7, the V gene TRBV6-5, with TRBD1 as a possible D gene (5 bases). This TCR was sampled from a middle-aged woman who had recovered from COVID-19. The chain's CDR3 is CASSPGAGFEQYF. The CDR3 coding sequence is TGTGCCAGCAGTCCTGGGGCAGGGTTCGAGCAGTACTTC.